This T cell receptor beta chain comes out of a study of blood T cells in healthy people across ages (dated by TCRdb to the mid-2010s). Notes on the research overall: In model experiments, roughly one uniquely barcoded TCR beta cDNA molecule per two T cells was captured by template switching. The donors were split into four age groups: young (average around 17 years), middle-aged (roughly 39), aged (about 56) and long-lived (approximately 80). To avoid experimental bias, donors of different ages were distributed randomly across sequencing lanes. Using the same blood draw, the study looked at two additional independent replicas of 1 million unique cDNA reads for two donors, one aged 18 to 30 and the other aged 80 or older. Using deep sequencing normalized with unique cDNA molecular identifiers, the study measured how TCR beta repertoire diversity changes with age.

Between the V and J ends, shortened by 6 bases and 2 bases respectively, the junction contains 13 bases. Taken from cysteine to phenylalanine, the CDR3 has 13 residues. Only the CDR3 portion is preserved as DNA: 39 bases, with reading frame beginning at the first base. The germline V gene (reference sequence) specifies DFQATT as CDR1 and SNEGSKA as CDR2. Receptors were amplified or captured by 5' RACE. TCRdb shows the sequencer as Illumina HiSeq 2500. A second PCR of about 6 to 12 cycles was performed with a sample-barcoded 5' primer and a J-beta primer mix. Each TCR beta cDNA molecule received a unique molecular identifier from a template-switch 5' adaptor carrying 12 random nucleotides. At least 2.5 million CDR3-containing paired-end reads were obtained from each sample. First-strand cDNA was synthesized from all RNA with the Mint cDNA synthesis kit, primed by a TRBC-specific oligonucleotide. Following uracil-DNA glycosylase treatment, all cDNA underwent a first 18-cycle PCR with the universal primers M1SS and BC2_uni_R. The original methods were these. Each sample was normalized by randomly selecting 1 million high-quality reads, each carrying a distinct molecular identifier. Reads sharing molecular identifiers were discarded rather than binned into consensus sequences. MiTCR, run with a Q25 quality threshold and the strictest error-elimination algorithm, handled CDR3 identification, clonotype clustering and error correction. A nonparametric unseen species model with Euler transformation was used to estimate lower-bound total TCR beta diversity. TCRdb's own reprocessing of the public reads used fastp at Q25 and MiXCR and kept productive beta chains. Here each entry gathers all rows of one CDR3 protein and keeps the most common genes and DNA. The V and J calls were not made by the authors but by TCRdb's processing. A total of hundreds of thousands of distinct CDR3 sequences appear in this sample, about 48% of them only once. The ten largest clonotypes hold under 15% of the sample.

With regard to this clonotype: Its antigen target is currently unknown. Per-base qualities were not stored, and no clone one base away is much larger.

The donors were a few dozen Caucasian individuals from Russia, aged roughly 6 to 100 years, who were systemically healthy. Each donor gave around 9 milliliters of peripheral blood, collected into EDTA-treated Vacutainer tubes. Ficoll-Paque density-gradient centrifugation was used to isolate PBMCs, with at least 7 million per sample. Total RNA, at least 6 micrograms per sample, was extracted from PBMCs with Trizol reagent. Naive CD45RAhigh/CD27high T cell percentages were measured by flow cytometry on a PBMC aliquot from every donor. The paper as a whole reports these results and caveats: Estimates of total diversity from one million sequenced T cells were regarded as lower bounds and underestimates. Observed TCR beta diversity correlated strongly with the percentage of naive T cells measured by flow cytometry. Compared with the aged group, the long-lived group had more naive CD4+ T cells, fewer expanded clones and increased TCR diversity, suggesting age selection. Conclusive comparison of naive and antigen-experienced compartments was prevented by the profiling of bulk unsorted PBMCs. Because donor CMV infection status was unknown, age-related changes in expanded clonotypes were potentially confounded. Observed TCR beta diversity per million T cells fell roughly linearly with age, and a significant reduction was already apparent by age around 36.

This chain is built from TRBV20-1 and TRBJ1-2, with the identity of the D gene unclear. The sequence came from a man aged 25-45 years in good health. Specimen: blood. This receptor carries the CDR3 CSAKDTLNYGYTF. The base sequence is TGCAGTGCGAAAGACACGTTAAACTATGGCTACACCTTC.